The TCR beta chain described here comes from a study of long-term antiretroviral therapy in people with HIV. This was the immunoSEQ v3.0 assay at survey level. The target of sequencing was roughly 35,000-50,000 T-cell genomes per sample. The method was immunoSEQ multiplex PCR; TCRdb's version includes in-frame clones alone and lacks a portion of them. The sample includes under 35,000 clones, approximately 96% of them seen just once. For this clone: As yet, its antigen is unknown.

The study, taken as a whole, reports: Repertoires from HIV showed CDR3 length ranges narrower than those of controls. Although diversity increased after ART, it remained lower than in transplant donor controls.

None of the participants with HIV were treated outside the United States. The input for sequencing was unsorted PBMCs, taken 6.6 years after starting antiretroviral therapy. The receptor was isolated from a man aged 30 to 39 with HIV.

CDR3 loop: CASSGGPVYGYTF. The CDR3 nucleotides are TGTGCCAGCAGTGGGGGACCCGTCTATGGCTACACCTTC. The chain joins TRBV25-1 to TRBJ1-2; a possible D gene is TRBD1 (5 bases). Trimming shortened V by 4 bases and J by 4 bases, and 10 bases separated the two germline ends. The CDR3 runs 13 residues. CDR1 is MGHDK and CDR2 is SYGVNS in the germline V gene.